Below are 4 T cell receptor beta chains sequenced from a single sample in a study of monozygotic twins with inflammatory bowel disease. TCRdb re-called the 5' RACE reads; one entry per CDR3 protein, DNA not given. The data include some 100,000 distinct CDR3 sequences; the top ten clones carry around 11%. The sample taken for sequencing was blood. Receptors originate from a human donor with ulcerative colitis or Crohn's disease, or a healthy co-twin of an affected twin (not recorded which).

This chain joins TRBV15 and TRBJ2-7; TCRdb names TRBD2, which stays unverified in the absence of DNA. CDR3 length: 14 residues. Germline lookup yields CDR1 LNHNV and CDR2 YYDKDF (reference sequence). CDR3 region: CATSQSGVSYEQYF.

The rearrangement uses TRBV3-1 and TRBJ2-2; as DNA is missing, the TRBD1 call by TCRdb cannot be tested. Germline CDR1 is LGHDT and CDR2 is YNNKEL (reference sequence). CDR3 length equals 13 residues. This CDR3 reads CASSQDFPGELFF.

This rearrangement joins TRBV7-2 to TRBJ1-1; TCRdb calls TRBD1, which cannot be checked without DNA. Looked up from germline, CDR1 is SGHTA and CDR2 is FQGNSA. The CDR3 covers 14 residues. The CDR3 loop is CASSLNLGGTEAFF.

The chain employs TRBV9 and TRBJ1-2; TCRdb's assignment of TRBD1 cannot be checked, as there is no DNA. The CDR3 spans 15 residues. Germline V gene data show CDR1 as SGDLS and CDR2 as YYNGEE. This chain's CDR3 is CASSLRTGQSYGYSF.